This T cell receptor (beta chain) was captured by sequencing in a study of T-cell memory formation after mild COVID-19. A single record per CDR3 protein comes from TCRdb applying MiXCR to the 5' RACE reads. The profile covers about 600,000 distinct CDR3 sequences, with about 20% appearing a single time and roughly 9.1% taken by the ten largest. Study-wide points: Shrinking CD4+ clones resided mostly in CM and EM, and CD8+ ones in EMRA.

Regarding this clonotype: Its antigen is not identified.

The sequencing sample was made of PBMCs or a T cell subset sorted from them (not recorded which). The TCR originated in an adult woman who had mild COVID-19 (a few samples of this study predate the infection). Cell type and time point are not known.

CDR3: CASSGDASYEQYF. CDR3 DNA sequence: TGCGCCAGCAGTGGGGACGCCTCCTACGAGCAGTACTTC. The V call is TRBV5-1, the J call TRBJ2-7, with D perhaps being TRBD1 or TRBD2 (5 bases each). Germline V gene sequence: CDR1 SGHRS, CDR2 YFSETQ. The length of the CDR3 is 13 residues. Trimming took 5 bases from V and 0 from J, leaving 9 bases between them.